These 22 T cell receptor beta chains share one sample of origin, sequenced in a study of blood T cell repertoires in COVID-19. The assay was immunoSEQ multiplex PCR, and TCRdb's table has in-frame clones only and misses some. This sample has roughly 250,000 clones, with more than 70% found just once. Sequenced material: PBMCs or T cells enriched from blood (not recorded which). All receptors come from a woman aged 50 to 60 who had recovered from COVID-19.

The rearrangement uses TRBV5-4 and TRBJ2-3; no firm D call. The CDR3 contains 12 residues. Trimming took 4 bases from V and 0 from J, leaving 3 bases between them. Germline CDR1 reads SGHNT; CDR2 reads YYREEE (reference sequence). In DNA form, the CDR3 reads TGTGCCAGCAGCCCTAGCACAGATACGCAGTATTTT. Residues: CASSPSTDTQYF.

The rearrangement joins TRBV6-1 to TRBJ1-4, with D maybe TRBD1 (5 bases). Germline V gene sequence: CDR1 MNHNS, CDR2 SASEGT. Trimming stripped 1 base from V and 7 bases from J, with 25 bases between. The CDR3 totals 19 residues. The CDR3 nucleotides read TGTGCCAGCAGTGAAGTCCTCAGGGCTAATGGCAGGGTTTCTGAAAAACTGTTTTTT. This gives the protein CASSEVLRANGRVSEKLFF.

The chain couples TRBV28 to TRBJ2-7; the match to TRBD2 covers 7 bases. CDR1 is MDHEN and CDR2 is SYDVKM in the germline V gene. V gave up 7 bases and J gave up 3 bases; unmatched junction bases: 9. This CDR3 has 14 residues. The chain's CDR3 is CASNWGGRIYEQYF. The DNA for the CDR3 is TGTGCCAGCAACTGGGGGGGGAGAATCTACGAGCAGTACTTC.

J is TRBJ2-5 and V is TRBV28, with a possible D match to TRBD1 (6 bases). This CDR3 comprises 15 residues. V was cut by 5 bases and J by 7 bases, with 20 bases left in between. CDR1 is MDHEN and CDR2 is SYDVKM in the germline V gene. The CDR3 sequence: CASSATGTPVGTQYF. For the CDR3, the DNA is TGTGCCAGCAGTGCTACCGGGACACCCGTGGGGACCCAGTACTTC.

This sequence joins TRBV2 and TRBJ1-1; unclear D gene. Per the germline V gene, CDR1 is SNHLY and CDR2 is FYNNEI. The CDR3 extends over 12 amino acids. V gave up 5 bases and J gave up 7 bases, with 11 bases separating them. The CDR3 sequence: CASSLRRSEAFF. The CDR3 DNA reads TGTGCCAGCAGTCTAAGACGGAGTGAAGCTTTCTTT. Looking up the rest from reference TRBV2 and TRBJ1-1 gives the full variable domain: EPEVTQTPSHQVTQMGQEVILRCVPISNHLYFYWYRQILGQKVEFLVSFYNNEISEKSEIFDDQFSVERPDGSNFTLKIRSTKLEDSAMYFCASSLRRSEAFFGQGTRLTVV.

This clone was observed a few times. The same CDR3 is also encoded by other DNA sequences in this sample. The chain links TRBV24-1 to TRBJ2-1, with 7 nucleotides matching TRBD1. Germline V gives CDR1 KGHDR, CDR2 SFDVKD. This CDR3 contains 14 residues. J was trimmed by 6 bases and V by 0 bases; bases with no gene match: 1. CDR3 in amino acids: CATSDLGTVNEQFF. The CDR3 coding sequence is TGTGCCACCAGTGATTTGGGGACAGTCAATGAGCAGTTCTTC.

CDR3 bases: TGTGCCACCAGGCCAGGGGGGACTGGAAGGTACAATGAGCAGTTCTTC. The encoded protein is CATRPGGTGRYNEQFF. The chain recombines TRBV24-1 with TRBJ2-1; maybe TRBD1 (7 bases). The length of the CDR3 is 16 residues. Germline assignment: CDR1 KGHDR and CDR2 SFDVKD. Between the trimmed V and J ends, which lost 7 bases and 4 bases, there was a span of 19 bases.

The genes are TRBV2 and TRBJ2-1; 8 bases are shared with TRBD2. Germline CDR1 and CDR2: SNHLY and FYNNEI. This CDR3 contains 13 residues. J was trimmed by 9 bases and V by 6 bases; bases with no gene match: 7. DNA for the CDR3: TGTGCCAGCAGCCGGGGGGGGCGGCTTGAGCAGTTCTTC. This codes for CASSRGGRLEQFF.

The genes are TRBV7-8 and TRBJ1-2; D is uncertain. CDR1 is SGHVS, CDR2 FQNEAQ, per germline. Deletions cut 1 base from V and 4 bases from J, with 10 bases between. CDR3 size: 14 residues. The CDR3: CASSLEGGSYGYTF. The CDR3 DNA sequence: TGTGCCAGCAGCTTAGAGGGAGGGAGCTATGGCTACACCTTC.

The chain recombines TRBV5-1 with TRBJ2-5; D not resolved. Deletions cut 0 bases from V and 2 bases from J, with 8 bases between. This CDR3 has 14 residues. Per germline, CDR1 SGHRS and CDR2 YFSETQ. The CDR3 sequence: CASSLDLSQETQYF. The DNA for the CDR3 is TGCGCCAGCAGCTTGGATCTCAGTCAAGAGACCCAGTACTTC.

In the case of this clone: Other DNA sequences in the same sample also yield this CDR3. The gene calls are TRBV28 and TRBJ2-7; D is possibly TRBD1 (5 bases). The V gene lost 3 bases and the J gene lost 4 bases, with 7 bases spanning the gap. This CDR3 is built from 12 residues. Germline CDR1 reads MDHEN; CDR2 reads SYDVKM. CDR3 bases: TGTGCCAGCAGTTTGTCAGGGTACGAGCAGTACTTC. Its protein product is CASSLSGYEQYF.

The V and J genes are TRBV24-1 and TRBJ2-3; TRBD2 agrees at 8 bases. This CDR3 contains 15 residues. Per germline, CDR1 KGHDR and CDR2 SFDVKD. Germline trimming cut 3 bases from V and 2 bases from J; bases unmatched to any gene: 3. In DNA, the CDR3 is TGTGCCACCAGTGATCCAGCGGGGGTCACAGATACGCAGTATTTT. As protein: CATSDPAGVTDTQYF.

The chain joins TRBV19 to TRBJ1-5; a weak D match, TRBD1 (5 bases). CDR1 is LNHDA, CDR2 SQIVND, per germline (reference sequence). Trimming took off 7 bases at V and 2 bases at J, with 12 bases between the two ends. The length of the CDR3 is 14 residues. CDR3: CASIGREGNQPQHF. In DNA form, the CDR3 reads TGTGCCAGTATCGGCAGGGAAGGCAATCAGCCCCAGCATTTT.

The chain carries TRBV4-2 and TRBJ1-5; 7 nucleotides line up with TRBD1. CDR1 and CDR2 from the germline V gene are LGHNA and YNFKEQ. J gave up 2 bases and V 4 bases, and 8 bases lay outside the gene matches. There are 16 residues in the CDR3. The CDR3 DNA reads as TGTGCCAGCAGCCCAGGGGGACCCCTCGGCAATCAGCCCCAGCATTTT. It yields the protein CASSPGGPLGNQPQHF.

V gene TRBV5-6 combines with J gene TRBJ1-2; 7 bases line up with TRBD1. V was clipped by 4 bases and J by 5 bases; unmatched bases: 5. Germline CDR1 is SGHDT and CDR2 is YYEEEE. This CDR3 spans 13 amino acids. CDR3 bases: TGTGCCAGCAGCCCAAGACAGGGTTATGGCTACACCTTC. It yields the protein CASSPRQGYGYTF.

The rearrangement joins TRBV11-3 to TRBJ1-1, with D unresolved. Trimming shortened V by 6 bases and J by 0 bases, and 11 bases separated the two germline ends. The germline V gene has CDR1 SGHNT and CDR2 YENEEA. The CDR3 spans 14 residues. CDR3 sequence reads: CASRIDSMNTEAFF. The CDR3 DNA follows: TGTGCCAGCAGGATAGATTCGATGAACACTGAAGCTTTCTTT.

V and J are TRBV19 and TRBJ1-5, with 9 bases fitting TRBD1. CDR1 is LNHDA and CDR2 is SQIVND in the germline V gene (reference sequence). The J segment lost 1 base and the V segment lost 5 bases, leaving 9 bases of the junction unmatched. The CDR3 runs 17 residues. The CDR3 DNA sequence: TGTGCCAGTAGTTATCACAGGGGGCGGTTAAGCAATCAGCCCCAGCATTTT. This codes for CASSYHRGRLSNQPQHF.

This clone was found once. This rearrangement joins TRBV5-1 to TRBJ2-7; 9 nucleotides match TRBD1. This CDR3 has 14 residues. J was trimmed by 3 bases and V by 2 bases; bases with no gene match: 3. Germline CDR1 is SGHRS and CDR2 is YFSETQ. The CDR3 loop reads CASSFRDRVYEQYF. In DNA, the CDR3 is TGCGCCAGCAGCTTCCGGGACAGGGTCTACGAGCAGTACTTC.

This chain links TRBV5-5 with TRBJ1-2; 8 nucleotides match TRBD1. Unmatched junction bases numbered 11, after V lost 0 bases and J lost 4 bases. This CDR3 has 17 amino acids. The germline gives CDR1 SGHKS, CDR2 YYEKEE (reference sequence). The CDR3 spells CASSLGPPTGVPYGYTF. CDR3 DNA sequence: TGTGCCAGCAGCTTGGGGCCCCCGACAGGGGTCCCCTATGGCTACACCTTC.

V is TRBV5-1 and J is TRBJ2-1, with TRBD2 matching over 7 bases. Germline assignment: CDR1 SGHRS and CDR2 YFSETQ. J gave up 4 bases and V 2 bases, and 9 bases lay outside the gene matches. The CDR3 contains 16 residues. The CDR3 nucleotides read TGCGCCAGCAGCTTCTATCCGCGGGGGAAATACAATGAGCAGTTCTTC. Translation: CASSFYPRGKYNEQFF.

The table lists this clone with a count of one. V gene TRBV2 combines with J gene TRBJ1-2; D is undetermined. The CDR3 covers 14 residues. Trimming left V 5 bases short and J 5 bases short, with 15 bases between. CDR1 and CDR2 from the germline V gene are SNHLY and FYNNEI. CDR3 nucleotide sequence: TGTGCCAGCAGTTATACGACGGCCGGGTATGGCTACACCTTC. Protein sequence: CASSYTTAGYGYTF.

V and J are TRBV6-6 and TRBJ2-6, with TRBD2 matching 10 bases. Germline-derived CDR1 and CDR2 are MNHNY and SVGAGI (reference sequence). CDR3 length: 17 residues. The trim removed 5 bases at V and 0 bases at J, leaving 4 bases unmatched. The CDR3 DNA reads TGTGCCAGCAGTCTAGCGGGAGTCCTCTCTGGGGCCAACGTCCTGACTTTC. The encoded protein is CASSLAGVLSGANVLTF.